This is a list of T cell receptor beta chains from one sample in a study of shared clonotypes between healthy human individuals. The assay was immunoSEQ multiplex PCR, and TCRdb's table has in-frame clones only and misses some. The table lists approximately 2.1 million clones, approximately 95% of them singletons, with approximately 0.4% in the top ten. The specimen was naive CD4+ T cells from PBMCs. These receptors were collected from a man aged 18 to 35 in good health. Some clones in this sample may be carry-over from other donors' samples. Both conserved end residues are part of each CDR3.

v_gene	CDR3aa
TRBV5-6	CASSERPGGNTEAFF
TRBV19	CASSSTERYGYTF
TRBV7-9	CASSFRGTGELFF
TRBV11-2	CASSLGPEQFF
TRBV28	CASSTTGGHGYTF
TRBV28	CASKKGQGGLKTQYF
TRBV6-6	CASSYGQQETQYF
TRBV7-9	CASSHGREGNTDTQYF
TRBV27	CATSRLGTGPYEQYF
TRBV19	CASSIFPTGGYEKLFF
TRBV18	CASSLQGANYGYTF
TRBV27	CASSLTIADRGRTEAFF
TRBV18	CASSPQGDGQPQHF
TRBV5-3	CARSLGDRVGHEQFF
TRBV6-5	CASSRSQGGGGYTF
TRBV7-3	CASSLKGESSYNEQFF
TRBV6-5	CASSYTPGHLGTEAFF
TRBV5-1	CASSRTGTGGVEQYF
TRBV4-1	CASSQTVGKGAWELFF